One and the same sample provided the 25 T cell receptor beta chains below, sequenced in a study of patients and donors after allogeneic stem cell transplantation. TCRdb recomputed calls from the RT-PCR reads with MiXCR, one row per CDR3 protein. The sample gives roughly 190,000 distinct CDR3 sequences, around two fifths of which show up once; 25% to 35% is in the top ten. Sequencing was done on a sample of blood, either unsorted or a sorted T cell fraction (not recorded which). All receptors derive from a human donor who was either an allogeneic HSCT recipient or a stem cell or donor lymphocyte infusion donor (not recorded which). It is not recorded whose cells these are; they may come from a transplant donor.

The J gene is TRBJ2-3, the V gene TRBV7-9; D unresolved. Trimming stripped 3 bases from V and 0 bases from J, with 13 bases between. Germline CDR1 SEHNR, CDR2 FQNEAQ (reference sequence). This CDR3 is built from 16 residues. As DNA, the CDR3 is TGTGCCAGCAGCTTTGATGACAATACTAGCACAGATACGCAGTATTTT. This translates into CASSFDDNTSTDTQYF.

The V and J genes are TRBV20-1 and TRBJ1-2, with 10 bases matching TRBD1. V lost 6 bases, J lost 8 bases, and 9 bases stayed unmatched. This CDR3 spans 13 amino acids. CDR1 and CDR2 (germline): DFQATT, SNEGSKA (reference sequence). In nucleotides, the CDR3 is TGCAGTGCGGAGACAGGGGGCGCGTCCGGCTACACCTTC. This codes for CSAETGGASGYTF.

The chain has TRBV5-1 and TRBJ2-1; 8 nucleotides agree with TRBD2. Losses at the gene ends were 0 bases for V and 6 bases for J; bases not matched to a gene: 8. The CDR3 totals 16 residues. Germline lookup yields CDR1 SGHRS and CDR2 YFSETQ. CDR3 coding DNA: TGCGCCAGCAGCTTGGTTGGCCCGGGAGGGAGCAATGAGCAGTTCTTC. Its translation is CASSLVGPGGSNEQFF.

The sample holds a few counts of this clonotype. This chain uses TRBV5-1 with TRBJ2-5, with 10 bases lining up with TRBD2. V lost 0 bases to trimming and J lost 5 bases; unmatched junction nucleotides: 4. CDR3 length: 15 amino acids. Germline values: CDR1 SGHRS, CDR2 YFSETQ. CDR3 sequence (DNA): TGCGCCAGCAGCTTGGTTCTAGCGGGAGTGGAGACCCAGTACTTC. It encodes CASSLVLAGVETQYF. The full variable domain, in which reference TRBV5-1 and TRBJ2-5 provide the parts outside the CDR3, is KAGVTQTPRYLIKTRGQQVTLSCSPISGHRSVSWYQQTPGQGLQFLFEYFSETQRNKGNFPGRFSGRQFSNSRSEMNVSTLELGDSALYLCASSLVLAGVETQYFGPGTRLLVL.

This clonotype was counted only a few times. The J gene is TRBJ1-1, the V gene TRBV10-3; unclear D gene. Germline-derived CDR1 and CDR2 are ENHRY and SYGVKD. This CDR3 contains 14 residues. Trimming took 5 bases from V and 7 from J, leaving 17 bases between them. The CDR3 protein is CAISSFQESNEAFF. For the CDR3, the DNA is TGTGCCATCAGTTCTTTCCAGGAGAGTAATGAAGCTTTCTTT.

V gene TRBV3-1 combines with J gene TRBJ2-1; the D is unclear. Germline CDR1 and CDR2: LGHDT and YNNKEL (reference sequence). Trimming took 4 bases from V and 2 from J, leaving 9 bases between them. The CDR3 has 14 residues. The chain's CDR3 is CASSPRVPYNEQFF. CDR3 in DNA: TGTGCCAGCAGCCCCCGGGTCCCCTACAATGAGCAGTTCTTC.

The CDR3 loop is CASEPYSNQPQHF. The CDR3 DNA sequence: TGTGCCAGCGAACCTTATAGCAATCAGCCCCAGCATTTT. This chain links TRBV28 with TRBJ1-5; D gene uncertain. The CDR3 is 13 residues long. The V gene's germline CDR1 is MDHEN and CDR2 SYDVKM. Trimming left V 8 bases short and J 0 bases short, with 8 bases between.

V usage is TRBV10-3 and J usage is TRBJ1-6; TRBD1 matches at 7 bases. Trimming removed 8 bases from V and 9 bases from J; junction bases left unmatched: 13. The CDR3 is 15 residues long. The V gene's germline CDR1 is ENHRY and CDR2 SYGVKD. The CDR3, as DNA: TGTGCCATCGGCCCGGCGGACAGGAGAAGTTCACCCCTCCACTTT. It yields the protein CAIGPADRRSSPLHF.

This clonotype was recorded only once. The chain carries TRBV12-3 or TRBV12-4 and TRBJ2-1; D not certain. V lost 7 bases to trimming and J lost 2 bases, with 12 bases between them. The CDR3 has 14 residues. The CDR3 DNA sequence: TGTGCCAGCACGGACCGTGCCGCCTACAATGAGCAGTTCTTC. Protein product: CASTDRAAYNEQFF.

The chain carries TRBV18 and TRBJ1-1; D uncertain. CDR1 is KGHSH, CDR2 LQKENI, per germline. CDR3 length: 12 residues. Between the trimmed V and J ends, which lost 1 base and 9 bases, there was a span of 9 bases. The CDR3 region is CASSPRELKAFF. DNA for the CDR3: TGTGCCAGCTCACCACGAGAACTTAAAGCTTTCTTT. The whole variable domain, remainder taken from reference TRBV18 and TRBJ1-1, is NAGVMQNPRHLVRRRGQEARLRCSPMKGHSHVYWYRQLPEEGLKFMVYLQKENIIDESGMPKERFSAEFPKEGPSILRIQQVVRGDSAAYFCASSPRELKAFFGQGTRLTVV.

This clonotype has a handful of counts. J is TRBJ2-2 and V is TRBV30, with D possibly TRBD2 on 5 matching bases. CDR3 size: 14 residues. V lost 1 base and J lost 7, with 13 bases in between. Germline lookup yields CDR1 GTSNPN and CDR2 SVGIG (reference sequence). The CDR3 spells CAWSEGTRGGELFF. CDR3 nucleotide sequence: TGTGCCTGGAGTGAGGGCACTAGAGGCGGGGAGCTGTTTTTT.

The chain carries TRBV27 and TRBJ2-2; no clear D gene. Germline V lookup: CDR1 MNHEY, CDR2 SMNVEV (reference sequence). V dropped 1 base and J dropped 5 bases, with 8 bases sitting between them. The length of the CDR3 is 14 residues. For the CDR3, the DNA is TGTGCCAGCAGTTTATTAGGCTCTACCGGGGAGCTGTTTTTT. Residues: CASSLLGSTGELFF.

This clonotype came up a few times. The chain has TRBV7-2 and TRBJ2-3; no reliable D call. The V gene's germline CDR1 is SGHTA and CDR2 FQGNSA. The length of the CDR3 is 16 residues. V was cut by 1 base and J by 0 bases, with 11 bases left in between. CDR3 nucleotides: TGTGCCAGCAGCTTAGTTAGGCGCAGTAGCACAGATACGCAGTATTTT. Translating it yields CASSLVRRSSTDTQYF.

V and J are TRBV6-5 and TRBJ2-3; D not resolved. V dropped 0 bases and J dropped 2 bases, with 12 bases sitting between them. This CDR3 is 16 amino acids long. From germline, CDR1 is MNHEY and CDR2 SVGAGI. The CDR3 DNA reads as TGTGCCAGCAGTTACTCGGGCCGCGCGATCACAGATACGCAGTATTTT. Translation gives CASSYSGRAITDTQYF.

This clonotype turned up a few times. The J gene is TRBJ1-6, the V gene TRBV20-1; TRBD1 might be the D (6 bases). The CDR3 has 14 residues. V lost 5 bases, J lost 7 bases, and 15 bases lay in between. CDR1 and CDR2 (germline): DFQATT, SNEGSKA (reference sequence). The CDR3 loop reads CSAPITGTNSPLHF. CDR3 nucleotides: TGCAGTGCTCCCATAACAGGGACCAATTCACCCCTCCACTTT.

The chain is built from TRBV7-2 and TRBJ1-2; D is uncertain. The CDR3 extends over 12 amino acids. Deletions cut 4 bases from V and 3 bases from J, with 6 bases between. Germline V CDR1 and CDR2: SGHTA, FQGNSA. CDR3 sequence: CASSSSDYGYTF. The DNA for the CDR3 is TGTGCCAGCAGCTCCTCGGACTATGGCTACACCTTC.

This clonotype has only a few counts. This rearrangement joins TRBV12-3 or TRBV12-4 to TRBJ2-1, with D tentatively TRBD1 or TRBD2 (5 bases each). The CDR3 is 15 residues long. Trimming cost V 7 bases and J 2 bases, with 15 bases left between them. CDR3 in amino acids: CASTQGVHTYNEQFF. In DNA, the CDR3 is TGTGCCAGCACCCAGGGAGTCCATACCTACAATGAGCAGTTCTTC.

The chain links TRBV7-9 to TRBJ1-2; 10 positions match TRBD1. Germline V lookup: CDR1 SEHNR, CDR2 FQNEAQ (reference sequence). The V segment lost 5 bases and the J segment 4 bases; nucleotides outside the gene matches: 7. This CDR3 region has 15 residues. The CDR3 reads CASSLGDRGVYGYTF. The CDR3 coding sequence is TGTGCCAGCAGCCTGGGGGACAGGGGAGTCTATGGCTACACCTTC.

The chain employs TRBV4-3 and TRBJ2-1, with D unresolved. CDR3 length: 14 amino acids. CDR1 is LGHNA and CDR2 is YSLEER in the germline V gene. V gave up 0 bases and J gave up 8 bases, with 11 bases separating them. The CDR3: CASSQDFLWDEQFF. The CDR3 DNA reads TGCGCCAGCAGCCAAGACTTCCTGTGGGATGAGCAGTTCTTC.

This chain connects TRBV28 to TRBJ2-3; 8 nucleotides agree with TRBD1. CDR3 length: 15 residues. Germline V CDR1 and CDR2: MDHEN, SYDVKM. The V gene end was trimmed by 6 bases and the J gene end by 2 bases; junction bases not matched to a gene: 7. The CDR3, as DNA: TGTGCCAGCAGCCCCAGACAGGGGCTCACAGATACGCAGTATTTT. Encoded protein: CASSPRQGLTDTQYF.

This rearrangement joins TRBV9 to TRBJ2-3; 10 nucleotides align to TRBD1. The length of the CDR3 is 17 residues. V shed 1 base and J 1 base; nucleotides not matched to a gene: 6. Germline V gene data show CDR1 as SGDLS and CDR2 as YYNGEE. The DNA of the CDR3 is TGTGCCAGCAGCGTACGACCCGGGACAGGGGGCACAGATACGCAGTATTTT. This sequence encodes CASSVRPGTGGTDTQYF.

CDR3 nucleotides: TGTGCCAGCAGTTTAACGGGCGGGCCCTACGAGCAGTACTTC. It yields the protein CASSLTGGPYEQYF. The rearrangement joins TRBV12-3 or TRBV12-4 to TRBJ2-7, with D tentatively TRBD2 (5 bases). The CDR3 length is 14 residues. Trimming took off 2 bases at V and 2 bases at J, with 10 bases between the two ends.

The genes are TRBV5-1 and TRBJ2-2; no definite D call. The CDR3 covers 13 residues. Looked up from germline, CDR1 is SGHRS and CDR2 is YFSETQ. V lost 0 bases, J lost 7 bases, and 7 bases lay in between. DNA for the CDR3: TGCGCCAGCAGCTTGGGAACTAACGGGGAGCTGTTTTTT. Translating gives CASSLGTNGELFF.

The V call is TRBV4-3, the J call TRBJ2-7, with a tentative D call TRBD1 (6 bases). Between the trimmed V and J ends, which lost 1 base and 2 bases, there was a span of 15 bases. The CDR3 runs 16 residues. Germline V CDR1 and CDR2: LGHNA, YSLEER. CDR3 DNA: TGCGCCAGCAGCCAAGGTTCAAGGGGACAACCCTACGAGCAGTACTTC. Protein: CASSQGSRGQPYEQYF.

V usage is TRBV28 and J usage is TRBJ2-3; 9 bases align to TRBD2. The germline V gene has CDR1 MDHEN and CDR2 SYDVKM. This CDR3 region has 20 residues. V shed 3 bases, J shed 2 bases, and the junction held 18 bases outside the gene matches. This CDR3 reads CASSFLKAGGPSADTDTQYF. The CDR3 DNA is TGTGCCAGCAGTTTTCTCAAGGCGGGAGGGCCTTCCGCCGACACAGATACGCAGTATTTT.